The clone carrying this TCR beta chain occurred many times. The antigen is unknown. In the original processing: Between-group CDR3 differences, defined by clinicopathological status, yielded a distant-metastasis classifier for papillary thyroid cancer. Via MiXCR, TCRdb re-called the PCR reads. For this entry, the V and J calls and clone size follow TCRdb and not the study's own pipeline. This sample has roughly 34,000 clones; 15% occur once, and the top ten carry 15% to 20%. The junction had 8 bases not matched to a gene; V was cut back by 5 bases and J by 7 bases. CDR3 length: 14 residues. These data originate in a study of metastatic and nonmetastatic thyroid tumors. Study-wide context: Across blood and tumor or nodule tissue, repertoires from malignant and benign thyroid patients were compared with one another. Findings of the study overall: Malignant thyroid tumors reportedly had TCR beta diversity that was significantly higher than in benign nodules, in blood and tumor.

Patients had received no treatment of any kind before thyroid surgery. This TCR was sampled from a male donor with papillary thyroid cancer or a benign thyroid nodule (not recorded which). Some clones in this sample may be carry-over from other donors' samples. The chain uses TRBV12-3 or TRBV12-4 and TRBJ1-1, with 9 bases that match TRBD1. The sample comprised blood. CDR3 protein: CASSQTGGLSEAFF. Written as DNA, the CDR3 is TGTGCCAGCAGTCAGACAGGGGGTTTGAGTGAAGCTTTCTTT.